This T cell receptor (beta chain) was obtained from a study of vaccination and CD4 T cells after COVID-19. The overall study: The convalescents, six males and four females, included two who were Hispanic. Median draw time for post-COVID samples was under 120 days post-diagnosis (range 35 to 161).

Cultured CD4+ T cells had their DNA profiled by the Oncomine TCR Beta short-read assay. TCRdb re-derived calls from the PCR reads in MiXCR, one entry per CDR3 protein. The data show about 26,000 distinct CDR3 sequences, with about 40% seen just once and roughly 11% held by the top ten. This clonotype was seen only a few times. The target antigen is unknown. The germline CDR1 and CDR2 sequences are MNHEY and SVGEGT. The CDR3 totals 15 residues. V was clipped by 6 bases and J by 3 bases, with 18 bases between them. Treatment denoted: roughly ten-day PBMC culture with coronavirus spike peptide pools or control peptides (ViraFEST assay).

Sequenced material: CD4+ T cells from blood, cultured in vitro. This clonotype originated in a human donor who had recovered from COVID-19. This chain uses TRBV6-2 or TRBV6-3 with TRBJ2-7, with a possible D match to TRBD1 (6 bases). The CDR3 is CASSPGAGADYEQYF. The CDR3 DNA sequence: TGTGCCAGCAGCCCCGGGGCAGGGGCGGACTACGAGCAGTACTTC.